The 16 T cell receptor beta chains in this list originate from one sample, sequenced in a study of breast tumors, draining lymph nodes, adjacent tissues. TCRdb passed the multiplex PCR reads through MiXCR, listing each CDR3 protein once. The data contain some 120,000 distinct CDR3 sequences, approximately 20% of them singletons. Samples came from axillary lymph nodes draining the breast cancer. Input material: axillary lymph node tissue. These receptors were obtained from a female donor with breast cancer. Some clones in this sample may be carry-over from other donors' samples.

This clonotype was observed at least ten times. V gene TRBV7-6 combines with J gene TRBJ2-3, with D unclear. This CDR3 comprises 14 residues. In germline, CDR1 is SGHVS, CDR2 FNYEAQ. The V end was cut by 1 base, the J end by 4 bases, with 9 bases between. As DNA, the CDR3 is TGTGCCAGCAGCTTAGATAGTCTCTCAGATACGCAGTATTTT. This codes for CASSLDSLSDTQYF.

CDR3 in amino acids: CASREGDGEAFF. The CDR3 nucleotides are TGCGCCTCTAGGGAGGGGGACGGTGAAGCTTTCTTT. V and J are TRBV5-1 and TRBJ1-1, with a weak D call TRBD1 (6 bases). The V gene lost 10 bases and the J gene lost 7 bases, with 17 bases spanning the gap. The germline V gene has CDR1 SGHRS and CDR2 YFSETQ. CDR3 size: 12 residues.

The chain combines TRBV28 with TRBJ1-4; TRBD1 matches at 8 bases. The ends lost 1 base at V and 7 bases at J; junction bases unmatched: 8. Looked up from germline, CDR1 is MDHEN and CDR2 is SYDVKM. The CDR3 covers 16 residues. The CDR3 nucleotides read TGTGCCAGCAGTTTATCCCAGGGGGCTTGGGGTGAAAAACTGTTTTTT. Its translation is CASSLSQGAWGEKLFF.

On this clonotype itself: A much larger clone lies a single base off, so this may be a read error. J is TRBJ1-5 and V is TRBV7-2; unclear D gene. Germline V gene sequence: CDR1 SGHTA, CDR2 FQGNSA. The CDR3 contains 20 residues. Here the CDR3 reads CASSLSQDGRPAYSNRPQHF. CDR3 coding DNA: TGTGCCAGCAGCTTAAGTCAGGACGGTCGGCCTGCTTATAGCAATCGGCCCCAGCATTTT.

This clonotype came up a few times. An end of the junction does not agree with germline; a read error may underlie this. The V gene is TRBV24-1, the J gene TRBJ1-4; TRBD1 might be the D (5 bases). Germline CDR1 is KGHDR and CDR2 is SFDVKD. This CDR3 spans 17 amino acids. The CDR3 bases are TGTGCCACCAGTGACCCGAGCAGAGGGGCAGCTAATGAAAAACTGTCTTTT. Translating gives CATSDPSRGAANEKLSF.

This clonotype was recorded many times. J is TRBJ1-2 and V is TRBV7-2; D unresolved. The CDR3 consists of 16 residues. Germline lookup yields CDR1 SGHTA and CDR2 FQGNSA. The V end was cut by 1 base, the J end by 0 bases, with 12 bases between. The CDR3 region is CASSLGSAAANYGYTF. In nucleotides, the CDR3 is TGTGCCAGCAGCTTAGGCTCGGCGGCGGCTAACTATGGCTACACCTTC.

V is TRBV4-1 and J is TRBJ2-3; D is ambiguous. Germline lookup yields CDR1 MGHRA and CDR2 YSYEKL. V dropped 1 base and J dropped 1 base, with 12 bases sitting between them. CDR3 length: 16 amino acids. CDR3 protein: CASSQGSGRGTDTQYF. The CDR3 nucleotides are TGCGCCAGCAGCCAAGGGAGTGGACGCGGCACAGATACGCAGTATTTT.

The sample holds many counts of this clonotype. The rearrangement joins TRBV7-3 to TRBJ2-5; perhaps TRBD2 as D (6 bases). Germline V CDR1 and CDR2: SGHTA, FQGTGA. CDR3 length: 13 amino acids. V lost 5 bases to trimming and J lost 5 bases, with 12 bases between them. For the CDR3, the DNA is TGTGCCAGCAGCCGGGGGAACGGTGAGACCCAGTACTTC. This codes for CASSRGNGETQYF.

The chain combines TRBV27 with TRBJ1-4; D unclear. Germline assignment: CDR1 MNHEY and CDR2 SMNVEV (reference sequence). The CDR3 contains 14 residues. V lost 0 bases to trimming and J lost 5 bases, with 7 bases between them. CDR3 loop: CASSLSNLNEKLFF. The CDR3 nucleotides read TGTGCCAGCAGTTTATCTAACCTAAATGAAAAACTGTTTTTT.

Comment on this clonotype: This may come from a read error, since a much larger clone is one base off. V usage is TRBV5-1 and J usage is TRBJ2-5, with 8 nucleotides matching TRBD2. The CDR3 runs to 15 residues. Germline CDR1 is SGHRS and CDR2 is YFSETQ. The CDR3 bases are TGCGCCAGCAGCTTGGAACTAGCGGACCAAGAGACCCGGTACTTC. This sequence encodes CASSLELADQETRYF. Using reference TRBV5-1 and TRBJ2-5 for the parts outside the CDR3, the full variable domain is KAGVTQTPRYLIKTRGQQVTLSCSPISGHRSVSWYQQTPGQGLQFLFEYFSETQRNKGNFPGRFSGRQFSNSRSEMNVSTLELGDSALYLCASSLELADQETRYFGPGTRLLVL.

This clonotype was counted ten times or more. V gene TRBV5-1 combines with J gene TRBJ2-2; D not certain. V shed 1 base and J shed 3 bases, with 10 bases lying between them. This CDR3 has 15 residues. Germline V gene lookup returns CDR1 SGHRS and CDR2 YFSETQ. CDR3 region: CASSLSYPYTGELFF. In DNA, the CDR3 is TGCGCCAGCAGCTTGTCATACCCTTACACCGGGGAGCTGTTTTTT. Looking up the rest from reference TRBV5-1 and TRBJ2-2 gives the full variable domain: KAGVTQTPRYLIKTRGQQVTLSCSPISGHRSVSWYQQTPGQGLQFLFEYFSETQRNKGNFPGRFSGRQFSNSRSEMNVSTLELGDSALYLCASSLSYPYTGELFFGEGSRLTVL.

This clonotype was seen at least ten times. This chain connects TRBV2 to TRBJ1-5, with D tentatively TRBD1 (6 bases). V lost 7 bases, J lost 0 bases, and 7 bases lay in between. The CDR3 runs 13 residues. CDR1 SNHLY and CDR2 FYNNEI come from the germline V gene. CDR3 bases: TGTGCCAGCAAGGGGGTTAGCAATCAGCCCCAGCATTTT. As protein: CASKGVSNQPQHF.

The chain carries TRBV28 and TRBJ1-5, with 8 bases that match TRBD1. The CDR3 loop spans 14 amino acids. The J segment lost 4 bases and the V segment lost 7 bases, leaving 6 bases of the junction unmatched. Per germline, CDR1 MDHEN and CDR2 SYDVKM. This CDR3 reads CASKRTGINQPQHF. Written as DNA, the CDR3 is TGTGCCAGCAAACGGACAGGGATAAATCAGCCCCAGCATTTT.

With respect to this clonotype: A single base separates this from a much larger clone, so it may be a read error. This chain joins TRBV15 and TRBJ2-7; D is possibly TRBD1 (5 bases). The CDR3 contains 13 residues. The V end was cut by 4 bases, the J end by 3 bases, with 10 bases between. CDR1 is LNHNV, CDR2 YYDKDF, per germline (reference sequence). The CDR3 sequence: CATSKAQGYEQYF. The CDR3 coding sequence is TGTGCCACCAGCAAAGCGCAGGGCTACGAGCAGTACTTC.

This clonotype was picked up many times. The chain uses TRBV3-1 and TRBJ1-6, with D possibly matching TRBD1 (5 bases). Germline lookup yields CDR1 LGHDT and CDR2 YNNKEL (reference sequence). Between the trimmed V and J ends, which lost 4 bases and 7 bases, there was a span of 17 bases. The CDR3 spans 16 residues. CDR3 residues: CASSPYRDGGNSPLHF. CDR3 DNA: TGTGCCAGCAGCCCATATAGGGACGGGGGAAATTCACCCCTCCACTTT.

This clonotype was counted at least ten times. The chain couples TRBV20-1 to TRBJ2-5; D gene uncertain. CDR3 size: 15 residues. Germline V gene data show CDR1 as DFQATT and CDR2 as SNEGSKA (reference sequence). Between the trimmed V and J ends, which lost 3 bases and 0 bases, there was a span of 14 bases. The CDR3: CSASRVHTYQETQYF. The CDR3 nucleotides are TGCAGTGCTAGTAGGGTACACACCTACCAAGAGACCCAGTACTTC.